This TCR beta chain was recovered during a study of human T cells and chemical hapten exposure. TCRdb re-derived calls from the RACE reads in MiXCR, one entry per CDR3 protein. The sample yields 250,000 or so distinct CDR3 sequences, 7.5% to 10% seen once. Findings of the study overall: Those TCRs sitting above 1 in 1000 frequency stayed the same with DPC sensitization.

There are 14 residues in the CDR3. The V gene's germline CDR1 is SGHTA and CDR2 FQGNSA. The V and J ends lost 1 base and 4 bases respectively, with 9 bases between them. Time point specified: pre-sensitization, week 0. Treatment given: therapeutic diphenylcyclopropenone sensitization with weekly scalp DPC. This clonotype was observed a handful of times. Its antigen is not known. This specimen consisted of whole blood, obtained in connection with sensitization to the hapten diphenylcyclopropenone (DPC). This TCR derives from a woman aged 40 to 50 with alopecia areata. Some clones in this sample may be carry-over from other donors' samples. The gene calls are TRBV7-2 and TRBJ2-3; either TRBD1 or TRBD2 may fit D (5 bases each). Here the CDR3 reads CASSLVGDADTQYF. CDR3 bases: TGTGCCAGCAGCTTAGTTGGGGACGCAGATACGCAGTATTTT.